This T cell receptor beta chain was sequenced during a study of T cell responses to AZD1222 COVID-19 vaccine. As for the study in general: Second-dose recipients at about 4 or about 12 weeks were treated as one pooled group.

This table comes from immunoSEQ multiplex PCR, and its TCRdb copy is limited to in-frame clones, with some not included. Here the sample spans some 110,000 clones, around 81% being singletons. The CDR3 loop spans 13 amino acids. Trimming pared 9 bases from V and 1 base from J, leaving 13 bases between. Germline lookup yields CDR1 SGHRS and CDR2 YFSETQ. The TCR was taken from an adult in good health. The chain joins TRBV5-1 to TRBJ1-1, with a possible D match to TRBD1 (5 bases). Sequences were derived from peripheral blood, sampled on day 0 of AZD1222 vaccination. In DNA, the CDR3 is TGCGCCACAAGGAAAGGACAGAACACTGAAGCTTTCTTT. Amino acids: CATRKGQNTEAFF.